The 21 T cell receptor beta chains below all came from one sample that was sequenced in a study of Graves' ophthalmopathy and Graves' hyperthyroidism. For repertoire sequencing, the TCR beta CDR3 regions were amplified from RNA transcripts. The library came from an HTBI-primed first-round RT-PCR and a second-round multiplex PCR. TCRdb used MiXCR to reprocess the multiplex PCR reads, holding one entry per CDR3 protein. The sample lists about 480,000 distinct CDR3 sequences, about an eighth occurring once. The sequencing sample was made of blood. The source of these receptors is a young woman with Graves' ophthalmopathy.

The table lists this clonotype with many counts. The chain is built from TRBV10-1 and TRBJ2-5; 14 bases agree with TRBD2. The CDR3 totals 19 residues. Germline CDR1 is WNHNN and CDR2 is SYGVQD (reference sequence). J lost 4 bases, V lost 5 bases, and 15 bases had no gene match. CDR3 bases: TGCGCCAGCAGTTTGACTAGCGGGGGGGCATCAGGAGATAGAGAGACCCAGTACTTC. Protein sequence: CASSLTSGGASGDRETQYF.

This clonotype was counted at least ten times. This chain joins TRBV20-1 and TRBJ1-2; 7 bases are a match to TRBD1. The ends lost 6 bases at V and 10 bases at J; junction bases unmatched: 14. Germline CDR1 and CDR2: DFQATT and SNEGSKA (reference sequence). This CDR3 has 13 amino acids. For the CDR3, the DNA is TGCAGTGCCGCACACTTTTCAGGGGGTGACTACACCTTC. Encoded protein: CSAAHFSGGDYTF.

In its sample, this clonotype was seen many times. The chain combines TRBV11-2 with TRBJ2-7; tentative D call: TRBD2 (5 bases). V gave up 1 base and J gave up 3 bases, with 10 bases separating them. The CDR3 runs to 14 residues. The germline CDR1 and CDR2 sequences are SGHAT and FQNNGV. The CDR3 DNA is TGTGCCAGCAGCTTAGTAACGGGGAACTACGAGCAGTACTTC. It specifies CASSLVTGNYEQYF.

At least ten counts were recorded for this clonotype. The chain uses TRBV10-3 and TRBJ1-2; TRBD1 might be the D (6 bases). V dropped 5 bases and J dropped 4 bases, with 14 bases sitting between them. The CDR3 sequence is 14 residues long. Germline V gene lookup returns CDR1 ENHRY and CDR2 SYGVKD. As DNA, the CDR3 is TGTGCCATCAGTTTGGACAGATCGAGCTATGGCTACACCTTC. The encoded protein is CAISLDRSSYGYTF.

Here the CDR3 DNA reads TGTGCCAGCAGTGGACAGGAAACGAGCAATCAGCCCCAGCATTTT. Protein product: CASSGQETSNQPQHF. The rearrangement joins TRBV6-2 or TRBV6-3 to TRBJ1-5, with 7 bases identical to TRBD1. Germline V gene lookup returns CDR1 MNHEY and CDR2 SVGEGT. CDR3 length: 15 amino acids. V lost 5 bases to trimming and J lost 1 base; unmatched junction nucleotides: 5.

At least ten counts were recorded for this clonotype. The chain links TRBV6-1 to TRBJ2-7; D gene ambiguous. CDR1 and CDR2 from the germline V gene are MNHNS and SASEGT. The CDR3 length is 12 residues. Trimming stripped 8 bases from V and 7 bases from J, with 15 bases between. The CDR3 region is CASVDPTKEQYF. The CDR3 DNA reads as TGTGCCAGCGTGGACCCAACGAAGGAGCAGTACTTC.

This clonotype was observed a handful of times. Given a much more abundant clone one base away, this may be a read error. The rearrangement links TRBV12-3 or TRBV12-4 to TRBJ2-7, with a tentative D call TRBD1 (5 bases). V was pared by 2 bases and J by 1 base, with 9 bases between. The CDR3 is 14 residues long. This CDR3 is CASSLRHRSYEQYV. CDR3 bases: TGTGCCAGCAGTTTAAGGCACAGGTCCTACGAGCAGTACGTC.

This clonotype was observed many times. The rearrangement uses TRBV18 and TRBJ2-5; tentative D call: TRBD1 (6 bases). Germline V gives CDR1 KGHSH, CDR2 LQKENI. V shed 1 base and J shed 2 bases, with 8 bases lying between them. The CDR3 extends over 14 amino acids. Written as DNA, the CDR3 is TGTGCCAGCTCACCACTGGACAGACAAGAGACCCAGTACTTC. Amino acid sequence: CASSPLDRQETQYF. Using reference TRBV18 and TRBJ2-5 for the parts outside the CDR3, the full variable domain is NAGVMQNPRHLVRRRGQEARLRCSPMKGHSHVYWYRQLPEEGLKFMVYLQKENIIDESGMPKERFSAEFPKEGPSILRIQQVVRGDSAAYFCASSPLDRQETQYFGPGTRLLVL.

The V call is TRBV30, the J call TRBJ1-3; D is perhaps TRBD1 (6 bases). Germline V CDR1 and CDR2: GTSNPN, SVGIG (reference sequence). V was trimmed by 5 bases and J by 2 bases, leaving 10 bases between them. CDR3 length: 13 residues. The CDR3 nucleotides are TGTGCCTGGTCCAGGGGCCCTGGAAACACCATATATTTT. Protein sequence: CAWSRGPGNTIYF.

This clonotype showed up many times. The CDR3 loop reads CASSGRGGSYGYTF. Here the CDR3 DNA reads TGTGCCAGCAGCGGCAGGGGAGGAAGCTATGGCTACACCTTC. V and J are TRBV11-3 and TRBJ1-2, with D maybe TRBD1 (6 bases). The CDR3 runs to 14 residues. Germline V gene data show CDR1 as SGHNT and CDR2 as YENEEA. The V gene lost 5 bases and the J gene lost 4 bases, with 14 bases spanning the gap.

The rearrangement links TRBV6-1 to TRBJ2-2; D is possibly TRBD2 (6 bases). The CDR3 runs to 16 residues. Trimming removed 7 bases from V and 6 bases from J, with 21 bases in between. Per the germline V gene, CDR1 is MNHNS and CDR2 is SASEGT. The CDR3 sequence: CASTKIVGGFSGELFF. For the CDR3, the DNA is TGTGCCAGCACCAAAATAGTGGGGGGTTTCTCCGGGGAGCTGTTTTTT.

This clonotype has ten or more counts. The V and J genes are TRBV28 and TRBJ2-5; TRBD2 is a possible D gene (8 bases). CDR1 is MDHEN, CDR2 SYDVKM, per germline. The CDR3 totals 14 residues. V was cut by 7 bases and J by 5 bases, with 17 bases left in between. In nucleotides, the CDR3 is TGTGCCAGCAACGGGAGGGGGCGCGGGGAGACCCAGTACTTC. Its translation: CASNGRGRGETQYF.

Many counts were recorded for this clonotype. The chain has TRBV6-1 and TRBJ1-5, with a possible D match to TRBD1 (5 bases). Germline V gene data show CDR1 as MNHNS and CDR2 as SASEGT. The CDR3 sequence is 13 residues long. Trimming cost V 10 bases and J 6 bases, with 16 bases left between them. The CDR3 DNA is TGTGCCATCCGTCCCCACGGGGGTCAGCCCCAGCATTTT. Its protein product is CAIRPHGGQPQHF.

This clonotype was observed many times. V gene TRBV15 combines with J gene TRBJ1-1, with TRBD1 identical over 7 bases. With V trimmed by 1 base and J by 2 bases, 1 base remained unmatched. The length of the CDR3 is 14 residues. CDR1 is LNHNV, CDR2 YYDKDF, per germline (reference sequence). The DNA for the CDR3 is TGTGCCACCAGCAGAGGACAGGGTAACACTGAAGCTTTCTTT. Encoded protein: CATSRGQGNTEAFF.

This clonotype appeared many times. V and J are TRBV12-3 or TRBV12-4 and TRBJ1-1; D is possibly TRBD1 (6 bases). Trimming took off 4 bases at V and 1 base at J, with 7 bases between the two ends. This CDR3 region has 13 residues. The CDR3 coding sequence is TGTGCCAGCAGTTGGGGACAGAACACTGAAGCTTTCTTT. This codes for CASSWGQNTEAFF.

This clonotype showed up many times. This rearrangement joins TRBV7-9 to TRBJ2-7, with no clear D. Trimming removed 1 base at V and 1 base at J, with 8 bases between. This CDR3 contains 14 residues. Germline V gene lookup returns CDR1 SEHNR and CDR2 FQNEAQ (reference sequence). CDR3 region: CASSLVGKSYEQYF. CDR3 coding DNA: TGTGCCAGCAGCTTAGTCGGCAAGTCCTACGAGCAGTACTTC.

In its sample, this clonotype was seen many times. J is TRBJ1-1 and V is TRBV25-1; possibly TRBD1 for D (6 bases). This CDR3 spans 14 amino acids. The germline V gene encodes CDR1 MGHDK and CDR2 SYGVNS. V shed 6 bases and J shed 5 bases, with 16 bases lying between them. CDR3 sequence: CASSGGGARTEAFF. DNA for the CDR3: TGTGCCAGCAGCGGAGGGGGGGCGCGGACTGAAGCTTTCTTT.

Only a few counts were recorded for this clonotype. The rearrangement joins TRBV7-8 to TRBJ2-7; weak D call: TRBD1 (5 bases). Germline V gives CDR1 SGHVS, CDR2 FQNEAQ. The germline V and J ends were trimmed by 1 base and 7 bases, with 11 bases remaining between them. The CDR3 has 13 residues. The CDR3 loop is CASSLGTQKEQYF. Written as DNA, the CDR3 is TGTGCCAGCAGCTTAGGGACACAGAAGGAGCAGTACTTC. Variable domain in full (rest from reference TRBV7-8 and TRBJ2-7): GAGVSQSPRYKVAKRGQDVALRCDPISGHVSLFWYQQALGQGPEFLTYFQNEAQLDKSGLPSDRFFAERPEGSVSTLKIQRTQQEDSAVYLCASSLGTQKEQYFGPGTRLTVT.

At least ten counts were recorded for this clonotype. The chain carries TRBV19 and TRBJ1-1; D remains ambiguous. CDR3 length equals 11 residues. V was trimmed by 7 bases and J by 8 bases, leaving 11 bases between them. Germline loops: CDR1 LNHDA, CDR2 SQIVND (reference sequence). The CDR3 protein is CASTRLGEAFF. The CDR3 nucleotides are TGTGCCAGTACCAGACTAGGAGAAGCTTTCTTT.

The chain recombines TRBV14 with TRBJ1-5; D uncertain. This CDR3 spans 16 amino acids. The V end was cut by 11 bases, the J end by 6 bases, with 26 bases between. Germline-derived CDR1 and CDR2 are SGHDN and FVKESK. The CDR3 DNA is TGTGCCTGGCATGCCCAGGAGAGAAAAACGGCTCAGCCCCAGCATTTT. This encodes CAWHAQERKTAQPQHF. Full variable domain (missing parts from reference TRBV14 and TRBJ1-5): EAGVTQFPSHSVIEKGQTVTLRCDPISGHDNLYWYRRVMGKEIKFLLHFVKESKQDESGMPNNRFLAERTGGTYSTLKVQPAELEDSGVYFCAWHAQERKTAQPQHFGDGTRLSIL.

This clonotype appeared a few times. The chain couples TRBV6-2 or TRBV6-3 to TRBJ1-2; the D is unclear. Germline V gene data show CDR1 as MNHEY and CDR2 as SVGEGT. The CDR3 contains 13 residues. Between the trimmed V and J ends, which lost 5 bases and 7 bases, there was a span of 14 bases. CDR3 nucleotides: TGTGCCAGCAGTCTCCGGGATGGCGGTGGCTACACCTTC. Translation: CASSLRDGGGYTF.